These 30 T cell receptor beta chains originate from one sample sequenced in a study of blood T cell repertoires in COVID-19. The method was immunoSEQ multiplex PCR; TCRdb's version includes in-frame clones alone and lacks a portion of them. The data show 200,000 to 250,000 clones, roughly four fifths seen once. Sequencing input: PBMCs or T cells enriched from blood (not recorded which). Every receptor here comes from a woman aged 60-75 years who had recovered from COVID-19.

V is TRBV27 and J is TRBJ1-2; a weak D match, TRBD1 (6 bases). Germline V CDR1 and CDR2: MNHEY, SMNVEV (reference sequence). V was clipped by 1 base and J by 0 bases, with 9 bases between them. The CDR3 loop spans 15 amino acids. This chain's CDR3 is CASSLWAGANYGYTF. DNA for the CDR3: TGTGCCAGCAGTTTATGGGCAGGGGCTAACTATGGCTACACCTTC.

The rearrangement links TRBV7-2 to TRBJ2-7, with 10 bases matching TRBD2. Trimming cost V 5 bases and J 1 base; bases outside gene matches: 14. This CDR3 has 18 residues. The germline gives CDR1 SGHTA, CDR2 FQGNSA. The CDR3 region has the DNA TGTGCCAGCAGCCTTAGTCCTAGCGGGAGTGATAGGTCCTACGAGCAGTACTTC. Residues: CASSLSPSGSDRSYEQYF.

This clone was counted only a few times. This chain uses TRBV7-6 with TRBJ2-6, with TRBD1 as a possible D gene (6 bases). The V gene lost 4 bases and the J gene lost 4 bases, with 23 bases spanning the gap. Germline CDR1 is SGHVS and CDR2 is FNYEAQ. The CDR3 has 19 residues. CDR3 nucleotide sequence: TGTGCCAGCAGCTCCGCCCTCGGCGCAGGGGTTGCCGGGGCCAACGTCCTGACTTTC. Its protein product is CASSSALGAGVAGANVLTF.

V usage is TRBV6-6 and J usage is TRBJ1-5; 7 bases map to TRBD1. V shed 8 bases and J 4 bases; nucleotides not matched to a gene: 5. Germline V gene lookup returns CDR1 MNHNY and CDR2 SVGAGI (reference sequence). CDR3 length equals 13 residues. CDR3: CASGLGQNQPQHF. CDR3 DNA sequence: TGTGCCAGCGGGCTGGGACAGAATCAGCCCCAGCATTTT.

Points on this clone: Other DNA sequences from this sample encode an identical CDR3 as well. The V call is TRBV7-2, the J call TRBJ1-1; D is ambiguous. The germline V gene has CDR1 SGHTA and CDR2 FQGNSA. The CDR3 is made up of 14 amino acids. The germline V and J ends were trimmed by 1 base and 5 bases, with 11 bases remaining between them. The CDR3 coding sequence is TGTGCCAGCAGCTTAGGCACTGGTCGGACTGAAGCTTTCTTT. Its protein product is CASSLGTGRTEAFF.

The genes are TRBV27 and TRBJ2-7, with D possibly being TRBD1 (6 bases). Germline-derived CDR1 and CDR2 are MNHEY and SMNVEV (reference sequence). V was clipped by 2 bases and J by 3 bases, with 11 bases between them. The CDR3 sequence is 14 residues long. CDR3 nucleotides: TGTGCCAGCAGTTTAGGGGGCAAAGGCTACGAGCAGTACTTC. It is translated as CASSLGGKGYEQYF.

The genes are TRBV6-5 and TRBJ1-2; 7 nucleotides match TRBD1. Germline values: CDR1 MNHEY, CDR2 SVGAGI. This CDR3 contains 14 residues. V lost 8 bases and J lost 0; bases outside the gene matches: 6. CDR3 nucleotide sequence: TGTGCCAGCCGCAGGGGGAAGGCTAACTATGGCTACACCTTC. Residues: CASRRGKANYGYTF.

The V gene is TRBV6-5, the J gene TRBJ1-1; 7 nucleotides align to TRBD1. The V gene's germline CDR1 is MNHEY and CDR2 SVGAGI. The CDR3 contains 12 residues. The V gene end was trimmed by 5 bases and the J gene end by 6 bases; junction bases not matched to a gene: 3. The CDR3 protein is CASSNQGAEAFF. The CDR3 nucleotides read TGTGCCAGCAGTAATCAGGGGGCTGAAGCTTTCTTT.

The rearrangement uses TRBV20-1 and TRBJ2-5; no clear D gene. Germline CDR1 is DFQATT and CDR2 is SNEGSKA (reference sequence). The ends were cut back, 3 bases at V and 2 bases at J, with 4 bases in the middle. This CDR3 is 11 amino acids long. The CDR3 DNA reads TGCAGTGCTAGCAGGCAAGAGACCCAGTACTTC. Translated: CSASRQETQYF.

The J gene is TRBJ1-3, the V gene TRBV18; D remains unclear. From germline, CDR1 is KGHSH and CDR2 LQKENI. CDR3 length: 19 residues. Trimming took 0 bases from V and 0 from J, leaving 18 bases between them. Written as DNA, the CDR3 is TGTGCCAGCTCACCACCGACGGGTGGAATAACCGGCTCTGGAAACACCATATATTTT. It codes for CASSPPTGGITGSGNTIYF. The variable domain in full, with the rest retrieved from reference TRBV18 and TRBJ1-3, is NAGVMQNPRHLVRRRGQEARLRCSPMKGHSHVYWYRQLPEEGLKFMVYLQKENIIDESGMPKERFSAEFPKEGPSILRIQQVVRGDSAAYFCASSPPTGGITGSGNTIYFGEGSWLTVV.

The J gene is TRBJ1-4, the V gene TRBV2; maybe TRBD1 (6 bases). Germline CDR1 SNHLY, CDR2 FYNNEI. Between the trimmed V and J ends, which lost 4 bases and 3 bases, there was a span of 12 bases. This CDR3 spans 15 amino acids. Here the CDR3 DNA reads TGTGCCAGCAGTGGGGAGGGGGTTCCTAATGAAAAACTGTTTTTT. Translating gives CASSGEGVPNEKLFF.

The chain couples TRBV7-8 to TRBJ2-4; 7 bases agree with TRBD2. Germline values: CDR1 SGHVS, CDR2 FQNEAQ. The CDR3 sequence is 12 residues long. V gave up 5 bases and J gave up 16 bases; unmatched junction bases: 11. The CDR3 bases are TGTGCCAGCAGCCTTTGGGGAGGGAGGAAATACTTC. It yields the protein CASSLWGGRKYF.

The J gene is TRBJ1-1, the V gene TRBV19; 7 bases align to TRBD1. The CDR3 loop spans 15 amino acids. With V trimmed by 0 bases and J by 10 bases, 11 bases remained unmatched. In germline, CDR1 is LNHDA, CDR2 SQIVND (reference sequence). The CDR3 protein is CASSIDEGAIVGAFF. CDR3 in DNA: TGTGCCAGTAGTATAGATGAGGGGGCAATAGTTGGAGCTTTCTTT. Drawing the rest from reference TRBV19 and TRBJ1-1, the complete variable domain is DGGITQSPKYLFRKEGQNVTLSCEQNLNHDAMYWYRQDPGQGLRLIYYSQIVNDFQKGDIAEGYSVSREKKESFPLTVTSAQKNPTAFYLCASSIDEGAIVGAFFGQGTRLTVV.

The chain has TRBV28 and TRBJ2-2; 9 bases are shared with TRBD1. This CDR3 spans 13 amino acids. CDR1 and CDR2 (germline): MDHEN, SYDVKM. The J segment lost 5 bases and the V segment lost 6 bases, leaving 1 base of the junction unmatched. CDR3 amino acids: CASRDRGTGELFF. The CDR3 region has the DNA TGTGCCAGCAGGGACAGGGGAACCGGGGAGCTGTTTTTT.

V usage is TRBV2 and J usage is TRBJ2-1; no firm D call. The V gene's germline CDR1 is SNHLY and CDR2 FYNNEI. The germline V and J ends were trimmed by 5 bases and 0 bases, with 11 bases remaining between them. This CDR3 has 15 amino acids. The CDR3 is CASSRLRSSYNEQFF. The CDR3 nucleotides are TGTGCCAGCAGTCGACTCCGCAGCTCCTACAATGAGCAGTTCTTC.

The V gene is TRBV7-2, the J gene TRBJ1-1, with TRBD1 as a possible D gene (6 bases). CDR1 is SGHTA and CDR2 is FQGNSA in the germline V gene. With 1 base removed from V and 5 bases from J, the gap between germline ends came to 11 bases. The CDR3 contains 14 residues. CDR3 in amino acids: CASSLDRVRTEAFF. In nucleotides, the CDR3 is TGTGCCAGCAGCTTAGACAGGGTGCGGACTGAAGCTTTCTTT.

The chain has TRBV10-3 and TRBJ1-4; D uncertain. Trimming removed 1 base at V and 4 bases at J, with 7 bases between. The germline V gene has CDR1 ENHRY and CDR2 SYGVKD. This CDR3 contains 14 residues. The CDR3 DNA reads as TGTGCCATCAGTGAGTTCCAGGATAATGAAAAACTGTTTTTT. Protein sequence: CAISEFQDNEKLFF.

About this clone itself: The same CDR3 can be traced to other DNA sequences in this sample. The chain combines TRBV7-9 with TRBJ2-3; TRBD2 might be the D (5 bases). V shed 6 bases and J shed 0 bases, with 13 bases lying between them. The CDR3 length is 15 residues. CDR1 is SEHNR, CDR2 FQNEAQ, per germline (reference sequence). The CDR3 DNA reads TGTGCCAGCAGTCCTCCCGGGGTTAGCACAGATACGCAGTATTTT. Amino acids: CASSPPGVSTDTQYF.

This clone appeared a single time. The rearrangement links TRBV4-1 to TRBJ2-5, with a tentative D call TRBD2 (5 bases). Germline V gene lookup returns CDR1 MGHRA and CDR2 YSYEKL. This CDR3 is built from 15 residues. V lost 0 bases and J 2 bases, leaving 10 bases between the germline ends. CDR3 loop: CASSQEGSGQETQYF. CDR3 DNA sequence: TGCGCCAGCAGCCAAGAAGGGAGCGGTCAAGAGACCCAGTACTTC.

This clone was seen a few times. The chain is built from TRBV6-5 and TRBJ1-1, with 7 bases aligning to TRBD1. V lost 0 bases and J lost 5; bases outside the gene matches: 3. Germline V gene lookup returns CDR1 MNHEY and CDR2 SVGAGI. The CDR3 length is 14 residues. CDR3 residues: CASSYSGTVTEAFF. DNA of the CDR3: TGTGCCAGCAGTTACTCAGGGACAGTTACTGAAGCTTTCTTT.

V gene TRBV2 combines with J gene TRBJ1-1, with 8 bases aligning to TRBD1. Trimming took 4 bases from V and 1 from J; bases not matched to a gene: 2. Germline V gene lookup returns CDR1 SNHLY and CDR2 FYNNEI. This CDR3 contains 14 residues. Here the CDR3 DNA reads TGTGCCAGCAGTGCACAGGGGGGGAACACTGAAGCTTTCTTT. This sequence encodes CASSAQGGNTEAFF. The whole variable domain, filled in from reference TRBV2 and TRBJ1-1, reads EPEVTQTPSHQVTQMGQEVILRCVPISNHLYFYWYRQILGQKVEFLVSFYNNEISEKSEIFDDQFSVERPDGSNFTLKIRSTKLEDSAMYFCASSAQGGNTEAFFGQGTRLTVV.

The chain carries TRBV4-3 and TRBJ1-2, with 9 bases that match TRBD1. CDR1 LGHNA and CDR2 YSLEER come from the germline V gene. The length of the CDR3 is 15 residues. V dropped 4 bases and J dropped 4; count of bases not matched to a gene: 7. The DNA for the CDR3 is TGCGCCAGCAGCCGCACCGGGACAGGGCTCTATGGCTACACCTTC. Amino acid sequence: CASSRTGTGLYGYTF.

V and J are TRBV5-1 and TRBJ1-2; D is perhaps TRBD1 (5 bases). The CDR3 runs to 17 residues. V was shortened by 4 bases and J by 0 bases, with 19 bases between the two germline ends. Germline CDR1 is SGHRS and CDR2 is YFSETQ. CDR3 bases: TGCGCCAGCAGCCCCCGGGGGGGAAGGGGTTCTAACTATGGCTACACCTTC. Translating it yields CASSPRGGRGSNYGYTF.

This chain joins TRBV7-6 and TRBJ2-7, with D perhaps matching TRBD2 (5 bases). CDR3 size: 13 residues. V dropped 1 base and J dropped 6 bases, with 10 bases sitting between them. Germline values: CDR1 SGHVS, CDR2 FNYEAQ. The CDR3 protein is CASSLVREGEQYF. The DNA for the CDR3 is TGTGCCAGCAGCTTAGTTCGCGAGGGCGAGCAGTACTTC.

The CDR3 is CASSSTRGIGDSPLHF. The CDR3 bases are TGTGCCAGCAGCTCCACTCGGGGTATTGGGGATTCACCCCTCCACTTT. The chain employs TRBV7-6 and TRBJ1-6, with D unclear. Germline loops: CDR1 SGHVS, CDR2 FNYEAQ. The V and J ends lost 4 bases and 8 bases respectively, with 18 bases between them. There are 16 residues in the CDR3.

This rearrangement joins TRBV5-1 to TRBJ1-3; 9 bases map to TRBD1. Looked up from germline, CDR1 is SGHRS and CDR2 is YFSETQ. The junction had 9 bases not matched to a gene; V was cut back by 4 bases and J by 1 base. CDR3 length: 17 amino acids. The CDR3, as DNA: TGCGCCAGCAGCGCCCGCGGACAGGGGACTTCTGGAAACACCATATATTTT. Its translation is CASSARGQGTSGNTIYF.

This rearrangement joins TRBV4-3 to TRBJ1-2, with a possible D match to TRBD1 (5 bases). V gave up 0 bases and J gave up 4 bases, with 15 bases separating them. CDR1 is LGHNA and CDR2 is YSLEER in the germline V gene. The CDR3 extends over 16 amino acids. The CDR3 region has the DNA TGCGCCAGCAGCCAAGATCCATCTTCTACAGGCTATGGCTACACCTTC. Its protein product is CASSQDPSSTGYGYTF.

The genes are TRBV9 and TRBJ2-3; 11 bases agree with TRBD2. Germline V CDR1 and CDR2: SGDLS, YYNGEE. The CDR3 sequence is 16 residues long. The V segment lost 0 bases and the J segment 4 bases; nucleotides outside the gene matches: 4. CDR3 DNA: TGTGCCAGCAGCGTAGCGGTAGCGGGGGGGCCAGATACGCAGTATTTT. This codes for CASSVAVAGGPDTQYF.

V and J are TRBV5-1 and TRBJ1-2, with unresolved D. Per the germline V gene, CDR1 is SGHRS and CDR2 is YFSETQ. The CDR3 length is 13 residues. V dropped 0 bases and J dropped 8 bases, with 11 bases sitting between them. CDR3 loop: CASSLARETGYTF. CDR3 coding DNA: TGCGCCAGCAGCTTGGCCCGGGAAACAGGCTACACCTTC.

Remarks on this clone: At the DNA level, this CDR3 is encoded by other sequences in the same sample as well. For the CDR3, the DNA is TGTGCCAGCAGTTACTCGTCCAGTTACGAGCAGTACTTC. Amino acid sequence: CASSYSSSYEQYF. The chain carries TRBV6-2 or TRBV6-3 and TRBJ2-7, with D uncertain. The length of the CDR3 is 13 residues. Germline loops: CDR1 MNHEY, CDR2 SVGEGT. The V end lost 0 bases, the J end lost 4 bases, and 7 bases lay between the germline ends.